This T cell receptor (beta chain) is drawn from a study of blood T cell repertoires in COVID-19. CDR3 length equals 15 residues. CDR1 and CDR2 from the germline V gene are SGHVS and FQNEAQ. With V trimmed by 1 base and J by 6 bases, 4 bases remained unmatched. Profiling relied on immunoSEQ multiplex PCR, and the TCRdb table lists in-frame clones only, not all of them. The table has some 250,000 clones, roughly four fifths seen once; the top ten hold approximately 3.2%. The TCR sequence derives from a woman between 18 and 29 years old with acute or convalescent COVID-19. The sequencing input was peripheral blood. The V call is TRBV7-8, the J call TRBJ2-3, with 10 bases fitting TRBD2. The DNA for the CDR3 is TGTGCCAGCAGCTTAGTAGCGGGAGGAGTCGATACGCAGTATTTT. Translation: CASSLVAGGVDTQYF.